These 29 T cell receptor beta chains share one sample of origin, sequenced in a study of long-term antiretroviral therapy in people with HIV. The libraries were made with immunoSEQ v3.0 at survey level. Profiled with immunoSEQ multiplex PCR; TCRdb holds only in-frame clones, not every one. The repertoire holds some 13,000 clones, with 80% as singletons. This sample comprised unsorted PBMCs, obtained 3.2 years before starting antiretroviral therapy. These receptors came from a man aged 40-55 years with HIV.

This chain uses TRBV12-5 with TRBJ2-7; D might be TRBD1 (6 bases). The CDR3 has 14 residues. V was trimmed by 6 bases and J by 0 bases, leaving 12 bases between them. Germline V CDR1 and CDR2: LGHNT, FRNRAP. CDR3 region: CASGKSDSSYEQYF. The CDR3 DNA sequence: TGTGCTAGTGGAAAATCGGACAGCTCCTACGAGCAGTACTTC.

The V gene is TRBV7-3, the J gene TRBJ2-6, with D hard to call. Germline V gene lookup returns CDR1 SGHTA and CDR2 FQGTGA. This CDR3 comprises 16 residues. Between the trimmed V and J ends, which lost 2 bases and 2 bases, there was a span of 10 bases. The CDR3 loop is CASSLFAVPGANVLTF. DNA of the CDR3: TGTGCCAGCAGCTTATTCGCGGTCCCTGGGGCCAACGTCCTGACTTTC. The entire variable domain, with the rest obtained from reference TRBV7-3 and TRBJ2-6, is as follows: GAGVSQTPSNKVTEKGKYVELRCDPISGHTALYWYRQSLGQGPEFLIYFQGTGAADDSGLPNDRFFAVRPEGSVSTLKIQRTERGDSAVYLCASSLFAVPGANVLTFGAGSRLTVL.

The chain has TRBV7-8 and TRBJ2-7; D is unresolved. Germline assignment: CDR1 SGHVS and CDR2 FQNEAQ. Deletions cut 0 bases from V and 3 bases from J, with 12 bases between. CDR3 length: 15 residues. CDR3 DNA sequence: TGTGCCAGCAGCTTAGCAGGAAGGTCGAACTACGAGCAGTACTTC. It specifies CASSLAGRSNYEQYF.

The chain carries TRBV12-5 and TRBJ2-1; D not certain. This CDR3 contains 15 residues. Germline V gene lookup returns CDR1 LGHNT and CDR2 FRNRAP. Between the trimmed V and J ends, which lost 6 bases and 1 base, there was a span of 13 bases. The CDR3 here is CASGRSINSYNEQFF. The CDR3 region has the DNA TGTGCTAGTGGCCGATCGATCAATTCCTACAATGAGCAGTTCTTC. The variable domain in full, completed from reference TRBV12-5 and TRBJ2-1, reads DARVTQTPRHKVTEMGQEVTMRCQPILGHNTVFWYRQTMMQGLELLAYFRNRAPLDDSGMPKDRFSAEMPDATLATLKIQPSEPRDSAVYFCASGRSINSYNEQFFGPGTRLTVL.

In this sample, this clone turned up a few times. The chain joins TRBV19 to TRBJ1-4, with 12 nucleotides matching TRBD1. The germline CDR1 and CDR2 sequences are LNHDA and SQIVND (reference sequence). This CDR3 is built from 17 residues. V lost 4 bases, J lost 8 bases, and 11 bases stayed unmatched. The CDR3 coding sequence is TGTGCCAGTAGTACGCCGGGACAGGGGGCGCGTGGGGAAAAACTGTTTTTT. It yields the protein CASSTPGQGARGEKLFF.

The rearrangement joins TRBV19 to TRBJ2-3; TRBD2 is a possible D gene (7 bases). The CDR3 runs 15 residues. Germline CDR1 and CDR2: LNHDA and SQIVND (reference sequence). V gave up 1 base and J gave up 6 bases, with 14 bases separating them. CDR3 nucleotide sequence: TGTGCCAGTAGTATAGGCGGGGGCGCCCCCGATACGCAGTATTTT. It encodes CASSIGGGAPDTQYF.

The chain joins TRBV10-2 to TRBJ2-5, with 11 nucleotides matching TRBD2. The J call may be faulty, since TRBJ2-7 better matches the DNA end. The CDR3 has 12 amino acids. CDR1 is WSHSY and CDR2 is SAAADI in the germline V gene. In nucleotides, the CDR3 is TGCGCCAGCACGGGACTAGCGGCCGAGCAGTACTTC. This sequence encodes CASTGLAAEQYF.

This chain links TRBV13 with TRBJ2-7, with 8 bases identical to TRBD1. CDR3 length equals 16 residues. Trimming took 1 base from V and 5 from J; bases not matched to a gene: 10. Germline assignment: CDR1 PRHDT and CDR2 FYEKMQ (reference sequence). Here the CDR3 reads CASSLVGSGGMNEQYF. The CDR3 bases are TGTGCCAGCAGCTTAGTAGGTTCAGGGGGCATGAACGAGCAGTACTTC.

The chain uses TRBV10-2 and TRBJ2-3, with no clear D. CDR3 length: 12 residues. V shed 4 bases and J shed 4 bases, with 6 bases lying between them. Germline CDR1 is WSHSY and CDR2 is SAAADI. In DNA, the CDR3 is TGCGCCAGCAGTGTTCAGCCAGATACGCAGTATTTT. This codes for CASSVQPDTQYF.

The CDR3 region has the DNA TGTGCCAGCACCCAAACCGTATCAACTGAAGCTTTCTTT. Translation gives CASTQTVSTEAFF. The genes are TRBV6-5 and TRBJ1-1, with no clear D. CDR3 length: 13 residues. The V end lost 7 bases, the J end lost 5 bases, and 14 bases lay between the germline ends. CDR1 is MNHEY, CDR2 SVGAGI, per germline.

The chain employs TRBV30 and TRBJ1-1; D possibly corresponds to TRBD1 (5 bases). Deletions cut 3 bases from V and 2 bases from J, with 13 bases between. CDR1 and CDR2 (germline): GTSNPN, SVGIG (reference sequence). The CDR3 runs 14 residues. CDR3 protein: CAWRGNRDNTEAFF. DNA of the CDR3: TGTGCCTGGAGGGGCAATAGGGACAACACTGAAGCTTTCTTT.

DNA of the CDR3: TGTGCCAGTAGTATCTTAGGGGCGGGGGGGCAAGAGACCCAGTACTTC. Encoded protein: CASSILGAGGQETQYF. V usage is TRBV19 and J usage is TRBJ2-5; 9 bases match TRBD2. The germline gives CDR1 LNHDA, CDR2 SQIVND (reference sequence). With 3 bases clipped from V and 2 bases from J, the junction kept 7 bases outside the gene matches. This CDR3 has 16 amino acids.

The chain recombines TRBV29-1 with TRBJ1-1; D call uncertain. Germline V gene data show CDR1 as SQVTM and CDR2 as ANQGSEA. The CDR3 runs 10 residues. Trimming took off 3 bases at V and 6 bases at J, with 5 bases between the two ends. CDR3 sequence reads: CSVDMAEAFF. The DNA of the CDR3 is TGCAGCGTTGATATGGCTGAAGCTTTCTTT.

V and J are TRBV19 and TRBJ1-1; 7 bases are a match to TRBD1. V lost 4 bases and J lost 4; bases outside the gene matches: 6. The CDR3 loop spans 14 amino acids. CDR1 is LNHDA and CDR2 is SQIVND in the germline V gene (reference sequence). In DNA form, the CDR3 reads TGTGCCAGTAGTACCTTACAGGGGCGCACTGAAGCTTTCTTT. It is translated as CASSTLQGRTEAFF.

V gene TRBV18 combines with J gene TRBJ1-4, with D unclear. Germline loops: CDR1 KGHSH, CDR2 LQKENI. Trimming took 6 bases from V and 0 from J, leaving 11 bases between them. The CDR3 has 15 residues. The CDR3 nucleotides are TGTGCCAGCTCCAGAGGAGCGGCAACTAATGAAAAACTGTTTTTT. Translated: CASSRGAATNEKLFF.

The V gene is TRBV7-2, the J gene TRBJ2-6; maybe TRBD2 (6 bases). The CDR3 extends over 16 amino acids. V gave up 5 bases and J gave up 1 base, with 12 bases separating them. Looked up from germline, CDR1 is SGHTA and CDR2 is FQGNSA. In DNA, the CDR3 is TGTGCCAGCAGCCGGAGGGCTGGATCTGGGGCCAACGTCCTGACTTTC. Translated, it gives CASSRRAGSGANVLTF.

The J gene is TRBJ1-2, the V gene TRBV7-6, with a tentative D call TRBD1 (6 bases). The CDR3 contains 13 residues. V was pared by 5 bases and J by 4 bases, with 11 bases between. The germline V gene encodes CDR1 SGHVS and CDR2 FNYEAQ. DNA for the CDR3: TGTGCCAGCAGCGCGGGGGGCACCTATGGCTACACCTTC. Protein product: CASSAGGTYGYTF.

This sequence joins TRBV27 and TRBJ2-3; tentatively, D is TRBD2 (5 bases). The CDR3 is 14 amino acids. The germline V and J ends were trimmed by 2 bases and 0 bases, with 6 bases remaining between them. Germline V gene data show CDR1 as MNHEY and CDR2 as SMNVEV (reference sequence). The CDR3 sequence is CASSLRGSTDTQYF. The CDR3 coding sequence is TGTGCCAGCAGTTTACGGGGTAGCACAGATACGCAGTATTTT.

The chain couples TRBV6-1 to TRBJ1-2; D is possibly TRBD1 (6 bases). Germline assignment: CDR1 MNHNS and CDR2 SASEGT. The CDR3 consists of 15 residues. V lost 6 bases, J lost 2 bases, and 16 bases lay in between. CDR3 in amino acids: CASRAGLQGNYGYTF. The CDR3 bases are TGTGCCAGCAGGGCGGGACTTCAGGGGAACTATGGCTACACCTTC.

The CDR3 bases are TGTGCCAGCAGCTTGATCTTCTCCTACAATGAGCAGTTCTTC. This gives the protein CASSLIFSYNEQFF. The V and J genes are TRBV11-2 and TRBJ2-1, with D unclear. The CDR3 is made up of 14 amino acids. Trimming took off 3 bases at V and 0 bases at J, with 6 bases between the two ends. The germline V gene has CDR1 SGHAT and CDR2 FQNNGV.

V gene TRBV25-1 combines with J gene TRBJ2-2; D is undetermined. CDR1 is MGHDK, CDR2 SYGVNS, per germline. CDR3 length: 13 residues. V gave up 4 bases and J gave up 4 bases, with 7 bases separating them. CDR3 loop: CASSGSSTGELFF. The CDR3 DNA is TGTGCCAGCAGTGGAAGTTCCACCGGGGAGCTGTTTTTT.

V gene TRBV7-9 combines with J gene TRBJ1-3, with D possibly being TRBD1 (6 bases). V lost 5 bases and J lost 0, with 11 bases in between. This CDR3 spans 15 amino acids. Germline CDR1 is SEHNR and CDR2 is FQNEAQ (reference sequence). This CDR3 is CASSGRGNSGNTIYF. The CDR3 region has the DNA TGTGCCAGCAGCGGCAGGGGTAACTCTGGAAACACCATATATTTT.

This clone is labeled as large. The chain is built from TRBV13 and TRBJ2-1; 7 bases are shared with TRBD1. The CDR3 runs 15 residues. Per germline, CDR1 PRHDT and CDR2 FYEKMQ (reference sequence). V trimming: 4 bases; J trimming: 8 bases; junction bases outside the gene matches: 11. This CDR3 reads CASSYGQASGYEQFF. CDR3 nucleotide sequence: TGTGCCAGCAGCTACGGACAGGCCTCGGGCTATGAGCAGTTCTTC. Full variable domain (rest looked up from reference TRBV13 and TRBJ2-1): AAGVIQSPRHLIKEKRETATLKCYPIPRHDTVYWYQQGPGQDPQFLISFYEKMQSDKGSIPDRFSAQQFSDYHSELNMSSLELGDSALYFCASSYGQASGYEQFFGPGTRLTVL.

The rearrangement links TRBV18 to TRBJ1-1; D gene unclear. CDR3 length equals 13 residues. Germline-derived CDR1 and CDR2 are KGHSH and LQKENI. V was pared by 2 bases and J by 5 bases, with 9 bases between. The CDR3 reads CASSPSRRTEAFF. Here the CDR3 DNA reads TGTGCCAGCTCACCAAGCAGGAGGACTGAAGCTTTCTTT.

The chain carries TRBV19 and TRBJ1-2, with a weak D call TRBD1 (6 bases). This CDR3 spans 15 amino acids. V lost 3 bases and J 0 bases, leaving 11 bases between the germline ends. Germline V lookup: CDR1 LNHDA, CDR2 SQIVND (reference sequence). The CDR3 DNA follows: TGTGCCAGTAGTATCTGGGAGGGGGCTAACTATGGCTACACCTTC. It codes for CASSIWEGANYGYTF.

The rearrangement joins TRBV11-3 to TRBJ2-7, with D perhaps matching TRBD2 (5 bases). Trimming removed 6 bases from V and 9 bases from J, with 15 bases in between. Germline CDR1 SGHNT, CDR2 YENEEA. The CDR3 loop spans 12 amino acids. The CDR3 region is CASSKGARGQYF. The CDR3 coding sequence is TGTGCCAGCAGTAAGGGAGCCCGGGGGCAGTACTTC.

This sequence joins TRBV5-4 and TRBJ2-2, with TRBD1 identical over 7 bases. Germline V CDR1 and CDR2: SGHNT, YYREEE (reference sequence). J lost 5 bases, V lost 5 bases, and 12 bases had no gene match. This CDR3 is built from 16 residues. CDR3 in amino acids: CASRTAGTDNTGELFF. For the CDR3, the DNA is TGTGCCAGCAGAACCGCCGGGACAGATAATACCGGGGAGCTGTTTTTT.

This clone came up a few times. The chain recombines TRBV27 with TRBJ2-7, with 8 bases that match TRBD2. V lost 7 bases to trimming and J lost 4 bases; unmatched junction nucleotides: 12. The CDR3 sequence is 15 residues long. CDR1 is MNHEY and CDR2 is SMNVEV in the germline V gene (reference sequence). CDR3 in DNA: TGTGCCAGCACCACGGGAAGCGGGGGATTATACGAGCAGTACTTC. This sequence encodes CASTTGSGGLYEQYF.

The chain carries TRBV30 and TRBJ2-1; no reliable D call. CDR3 length: 13 residues. CDR1 is GTSNPN and CDR2 is SVGIG in the germline V gene (reference sequence). V was clipped by 1 base and J by 7 bases, with 11 bases between them. The CDR3 bases are TGTGCCTGGAGTGGGGTTGGGTTGAATGAGCAGTTCTTC. It yields the protein CAWSGVGLNEQFF. Together with reference TRBV30 and TRBJ2-1, the CDR3 gives the full variable domain: SQTIHQWPATLVQPVGSPLSLECTVEGTSNPNLYWYRQAAGRGLQLLFYSVGIGQISSEVPQNLSASRPQDRQFILSSKKLLLSDSGFYLCAWSGVGLNEQFFGPGTRLTVL.